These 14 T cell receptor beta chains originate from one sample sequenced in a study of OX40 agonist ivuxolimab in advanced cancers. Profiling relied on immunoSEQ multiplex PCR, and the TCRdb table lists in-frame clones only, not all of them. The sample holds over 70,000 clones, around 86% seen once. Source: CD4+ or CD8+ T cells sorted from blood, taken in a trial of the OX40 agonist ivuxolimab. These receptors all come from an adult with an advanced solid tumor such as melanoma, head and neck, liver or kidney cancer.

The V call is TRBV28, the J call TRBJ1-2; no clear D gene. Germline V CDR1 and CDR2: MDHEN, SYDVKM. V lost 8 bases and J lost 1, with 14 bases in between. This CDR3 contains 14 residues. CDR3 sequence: CASCRRFGNYGYTF. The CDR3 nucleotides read TGTGCCAGCTGTAGAAGGTTTGGTAACTATGGCTACACCTTC.

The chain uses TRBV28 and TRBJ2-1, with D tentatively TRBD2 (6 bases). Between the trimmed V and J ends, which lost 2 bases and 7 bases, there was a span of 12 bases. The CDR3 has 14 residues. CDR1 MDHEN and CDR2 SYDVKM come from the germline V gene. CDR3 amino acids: CASSLRDGGNEQFF. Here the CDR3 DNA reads TGTGCCAGCAGTTTACGGGACGGAGGGAATGAGCAGTTCTTC. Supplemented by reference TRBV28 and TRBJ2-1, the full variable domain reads DVKVTQSSRYLVKRTGEKVFLECVQDMDHENMFWYRQDPGLGLRLIYFSYDVKMKEKGDIPEGYSVSREKKERFSLILESASTNQTSMYLCASSLRDGGNEQFFGPGTRLTVL.

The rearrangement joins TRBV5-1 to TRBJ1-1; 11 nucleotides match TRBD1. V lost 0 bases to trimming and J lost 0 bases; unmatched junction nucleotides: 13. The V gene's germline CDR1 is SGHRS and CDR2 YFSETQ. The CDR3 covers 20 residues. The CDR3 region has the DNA TGCGCCAGCAGCTTGGCCTTCGGGACAGGGGGGATTGGGATGAACACTGAAGCTTTCTTT. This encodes CASSLAFGTGGIGMNTEAFF.

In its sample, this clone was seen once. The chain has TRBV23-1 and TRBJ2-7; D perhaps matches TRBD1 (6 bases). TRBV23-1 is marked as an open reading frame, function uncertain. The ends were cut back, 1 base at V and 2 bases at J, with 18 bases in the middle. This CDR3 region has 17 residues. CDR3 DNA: TGCGCCAGCAGTCAATGGGGGCAGACTCTCACCACCTACGAGCAGTACTTC. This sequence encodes CASSQWGQTLTTYEQYF.

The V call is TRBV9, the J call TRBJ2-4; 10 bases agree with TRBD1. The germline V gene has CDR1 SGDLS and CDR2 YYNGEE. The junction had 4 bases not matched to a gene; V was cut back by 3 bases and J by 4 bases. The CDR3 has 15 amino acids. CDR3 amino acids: CASSATGGLKNIQYF. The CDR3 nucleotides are TGTGCCAGCAGCGCGACAGGGGGCCTAAAAAACATTCAGTACTTC.

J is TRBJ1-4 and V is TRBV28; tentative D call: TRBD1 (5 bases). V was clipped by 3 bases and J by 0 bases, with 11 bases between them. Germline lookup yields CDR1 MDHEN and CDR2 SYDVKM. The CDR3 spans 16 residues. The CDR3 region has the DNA TGTGCCAGCAGTTTGCAAGGGACGGCAACTAATGAAAAACTGTTTTTT. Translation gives CASSLQGTATNEKLFF. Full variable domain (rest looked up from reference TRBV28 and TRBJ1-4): DVKVTQSSRYLVKRTGEKVFLECVQDMDHENMFWYRQDPGLGLRLIYFSYDVKMKEKGDIPEGYSVSREKKERFSLILESASTNQTSMYLCASSLQGTATNEKLFFGSGTQLSVL.

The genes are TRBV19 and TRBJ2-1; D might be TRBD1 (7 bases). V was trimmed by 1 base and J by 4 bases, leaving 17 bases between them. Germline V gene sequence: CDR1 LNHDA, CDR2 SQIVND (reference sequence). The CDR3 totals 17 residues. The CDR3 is CASSIAGARGVYNEQFF. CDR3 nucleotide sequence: TGTGCCAGTAGTATAGCGGGGGCCAGGGGGGTTTACAATGAGCAGTTCTTC. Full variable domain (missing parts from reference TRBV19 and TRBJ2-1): DGGITQSPKYLFRKEGQNVTLSCEQNLNHDAMYWYRQDPGQGLRLIYYSQIVNDFQKGDIAEGYSVSREKKESFPLTVTSAQKNPTAFYLCASSIAGARGVYNEQFFGPGTRLTVL.

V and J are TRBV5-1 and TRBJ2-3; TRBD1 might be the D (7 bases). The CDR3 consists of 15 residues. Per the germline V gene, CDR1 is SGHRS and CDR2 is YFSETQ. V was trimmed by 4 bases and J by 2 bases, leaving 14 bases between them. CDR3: CASSPAGQPTDTQYF. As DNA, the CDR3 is TGCGCCAGCAGCCCCGCGGGACAGCCCACAGATACGCAGTATTTT. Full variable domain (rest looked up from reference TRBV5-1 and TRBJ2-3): KAGVTQTPRYLIKTRGQQVTLSCSPISGHRSVSWYQQTPGQGLQFLFEYFSETQRNKGNFPGRFSGRQFSNSRSEMNVSTLELGDSALYLCASSPAGQPTDTQYFGPGTRLTVL.

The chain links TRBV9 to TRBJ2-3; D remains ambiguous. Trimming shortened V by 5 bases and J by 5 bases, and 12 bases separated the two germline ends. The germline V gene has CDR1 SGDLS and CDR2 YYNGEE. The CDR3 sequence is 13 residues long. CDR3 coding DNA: TGTGCCAGCAGGGCCATGGAGAAAGATACGCAGTATTTT. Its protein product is CASRAMEKDTQYF.

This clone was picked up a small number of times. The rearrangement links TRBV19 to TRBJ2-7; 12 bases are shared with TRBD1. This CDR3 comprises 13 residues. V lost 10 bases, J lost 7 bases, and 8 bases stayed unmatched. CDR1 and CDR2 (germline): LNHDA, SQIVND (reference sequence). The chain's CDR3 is CATRGQGAGEQYF. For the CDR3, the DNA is TGTGCCACCAGGGGACAGGGGGCGGGGGAGCAGTACTTC.

The CDR3 loop is CASGRGTNTGELFF. The CDR3 DNA sequence: TGTGCCAGCGGCCGGGGAACGAACACCGGGGAGCTGTTTTTT. This chain connects TRBV6-5 to TRBJ2-2, with D maybe TRBD2 (5 bases). Germline CDR1 is MNHEY and CDR2 is SVGAGI. The CDR3 is 14 residues long. Trimming shortened V by 8 bases and J by 0 bases, and 10 bases separated the two germline ends.

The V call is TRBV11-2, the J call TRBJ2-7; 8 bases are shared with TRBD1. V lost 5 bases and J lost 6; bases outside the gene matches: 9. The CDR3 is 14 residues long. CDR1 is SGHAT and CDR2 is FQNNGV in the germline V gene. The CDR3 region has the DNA TGTGCCAGCAGCCCGCGGACAGGGAGGAGCGAGCAGTACTTC. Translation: CASSPRTGRSEQYF.

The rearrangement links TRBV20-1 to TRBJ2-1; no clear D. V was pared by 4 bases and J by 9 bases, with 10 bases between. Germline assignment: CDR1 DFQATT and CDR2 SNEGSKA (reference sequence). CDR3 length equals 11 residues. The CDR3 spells CSAIWVGEQFF. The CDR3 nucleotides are TGCAGTGCTATCTGGGTTGGTGAGCAGTTCTTC.

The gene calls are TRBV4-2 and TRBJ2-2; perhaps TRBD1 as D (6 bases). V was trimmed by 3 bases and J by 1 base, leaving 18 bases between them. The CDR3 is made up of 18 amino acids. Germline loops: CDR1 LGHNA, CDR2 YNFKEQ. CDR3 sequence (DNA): TGTGCCAGCAGCCAGTACGAACTTACGGGACAGAACACCGGGGAGCTGTTTTTT. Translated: CASSQYELTGQNTGELFF.